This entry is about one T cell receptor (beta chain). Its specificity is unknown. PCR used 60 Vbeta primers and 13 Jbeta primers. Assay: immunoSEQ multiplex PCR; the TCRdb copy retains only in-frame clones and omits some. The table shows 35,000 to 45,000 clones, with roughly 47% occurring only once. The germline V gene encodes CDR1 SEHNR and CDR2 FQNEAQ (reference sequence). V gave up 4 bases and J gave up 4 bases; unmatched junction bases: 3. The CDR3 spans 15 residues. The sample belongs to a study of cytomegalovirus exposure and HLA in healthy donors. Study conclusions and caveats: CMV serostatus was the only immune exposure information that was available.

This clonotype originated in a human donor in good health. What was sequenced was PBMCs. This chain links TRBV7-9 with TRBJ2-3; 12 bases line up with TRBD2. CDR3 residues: CASSSLAGGPDTQYF. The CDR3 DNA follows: TGTGCCAGCAGCTCACTAGCGGGGGGCCCAGATACGCAGTATTTT.